These 14 T cell receptor beta chains were all obtained from the same sample, sequenced in a study of human T cells and chemical hapten exposure (dated by TCRdb to the early 2020s). Taken with the paper, the label for time point translates to: patch test 1, 2 weeks after DPC sensitization. The sample's treatment or condition, from its label and the paper: therapeutic diphenylcyclopropenone sensitization with weekly scalp DPC. Receptor amplification or capture employed RACE. Reads for this sample came from a NextSeq 500. Using fastp trimming at Q25 and MiXCR clonotype assembly, TCRdb reanalyzed the public sequencing data and kept in-frame beta chains. Each entry merges the rows of one CDR3 protein and shows their most common DNA and genes. The sample table contains around 380,000 distinct CDR3 sequences; only one count was recorded for roughly 4.8% of them. Under 3% of the sample is in the top ten clones.

The sequences come from whole blood, collected in connection with sensitization to the hapten diphenylcyclopropenone (DPC). Every receptor here comes from a woman in her fifties or sixties with alopecia areata. Some clones in this sample may be carry-over from other donors' samples.

This clonotype has a handful of counts. The rearrangement links TRBV7-9 to TRBJ2-1; TRBD2 aligns across 11 bases. Per the germline V gene, CDR1 is SEHNR and CDR2 is FQNEAQ (reference sequence). V shed 7 bases and J 5 bases; nucleotides not matched to a gene: 4. CDR3 length: 14 amino acids. CDR3 sequence: CASMETSGNNEQFF. The CDR3 nucleotides read TGTGCCAGCATGGAGACTAGCGGGAACAATGAGCAGTTCTTC.

This sequence joins TRBV14 and TRBJ2-1; D gene uncertain. The CDR3 contains 15 residues. V was cut by 0 bases and J by 6 bases, with 12 bases left in between. The germline gives CDR1 SGHDN, CDR2 FVKESK. CDR3 DNA sequence: TGTGCCAGCAGCCAAGATAGAGCCCTCAGCAATGAGCAGTTCTTC. Protein: CASSQDRALSNEQFF.

Ten or more counts support this clonotype. J is TRBJ1-4 and V is TRBV29-1; 8 nucleotides align to TRBD1. With 3 bases clipped from V and 5 bases from J, the junction kept 5 bases outside the gene matches. This CDR3 region has 14 residues. Per the germline V gene, CDR1 is SQVTM and CDR2 is ANQGSEA. For the CDR3, the DNA is TGCAGCGTTGAGTCAGGGGGCGAGAATGAAAAACTGTTTTTT. Translated: CSVESGGENEKLFF. The full variable domain, in which reference TRBV29-1 and TRBJ1-4 provide the parts outside the CDR3, is SAVISQKPSRDICQRGTSLTIQCQVDSQVTMMFWYRQQPGQSLTLIATANQGSEATYESGFVIDKFPISRPNLTFSTLTVSNMSPEDSSIYLCSVESGGENEKLFFGSGTQLSVL.

In this sample, this clonotype turned up many times. The rearrangement joins TRBV5-5 to TRBJ1-1; no reliable D call. V shed 3 bases and J shed 11 bases, with 11 bases lying between them. CDR3 length equals 11 residues. The germline V gene encodes CDR1 SGHKS and CDR2 YYEKEE (reference sequence). The CDR3 nucleotides read TGTGCCAGCAGCTCTTCACGGTTGGCTTTCTTT. It translates to CASSSSRLAFF.

This clonotype was picked up many times. The CDR3 spells CSVGWYRGRTGELFF. CDR3 nucleotides: TGCAGCGTTGGTTGGTACAGGGGAAGAACCGGGGAGCTGTTTTTT. The V and J genes are TRBV29-1 and TRBJ2-2, with 7 bases lining up with TRBD1. Trimming at V came to 4 bases and at J to 5 bases, leaving 10 bases not matched to a gene. Germline CDR1 and CDR2: SQVTM and ANQGSEA. The CDR3 has 15 amino acids.

This clonotype has a count of ten or more. This sequence joins TRBV5-1 and TRBJ2-3; 15 nucleotides align to TRBD2. The CDR3 runs to 18 residues. The V gene's germline CDR1 is SGHRS and CDR2 YFSETQ. V dropped 3 bases and J dropped 0; count of bases not matched to a gene: 5. CDR3 sequence reads: CASSSGLAGGISTDTQYF. The CDR3 DNA reads TGCGCCAGCAGCTCCGGACTAGCGGGGGGGATCAGCACAGATACGCAGTATTTT.

This clonotype was found many times. V and J are TRBV7-2 and TRBJ2-3; no reliable D call. CDR1 and CDR2 (germline): SGHTA, FQGNSA. This CDR3 is 16 amino acids long. Trimming shortened V by 1 base and J by 3 bases, and 14 bases separated the two germline ends. The CDR3: CASSLDVGISTDTQYF. In nucleotides, the CDR3 is TGTGCCAGCAGCTTAGACGTGGGAATTAGTACAGATACGCAGTATTTT.

The sample holds many counts of this clonotype. This chain joins TRBV6-5 and TRBJ1-2; TRBD1 might be the D (5 bases). The CDR3 contains 14 residues. The germline V and J ends were trimmed by 6 bases and 4 bases, with 15 bases remaining between them. The germline CDR1 and CDR2 sequences are MNHEY and SVGAGI. Here the CDR3 DNA reads TGTGCCAGCAGCCCCACTGAAGGGACCTATGGCTACACCTTC. Translating gives CASSPTEGTYGYTF.

This clonotype was counted at least ten times. V and J are TRBV2 and TRBJ1-1; D perhaps matches TRBD1 (5 bases). The CDR3 is 15 amino acids. Trimming took off 7 bases at V and 0 bases at J, with 15 bases between the two ends. Germline V lookup: CDR1 SNHLY, CDR2 FYNNEI. Here the CDR3 DNA reads TGTGCCAGCATGGGGGAAGCAGGAATGAACACTGAAGCTTTCTTT. Translated: CASMGEAGMNTEAFF. The full variable domain, rest sourced from reference TRBV2 and TRBJ1-1, is EPEVTQTPSHQVTQMGQEVILRCVPISNHLYFYWYRQILGQKVEFLVSFYNNEISEKSEIFDDQFSVERPDGSNFTLKIRSTKLEDSAMYFCASMGEAGMNTEAFFGQGTRLTVV.

This clonotype was counted many times. The CDR3 region has the DNA TGTGCCAGCAGGCTGACAGGGGGCGACTATGGCTACACCTTC. Its translation: CASRLTGGDYGYTF. This sequence joins TRBV12-3 or TRBV12-4 and TRBJ1-2; 10 bases are a match to TRBD1. Losses at the gene ends were 6 bases for V and 3 bases for J; bases not matched to a gene: 4. The CDR3 loop spans 14 amino acids.

This rearrangement joins TRBV6-1 to TRBJ1-1; 12 bases are shared with TRBD1. The CDR3 totals 19 residues. V lost 1 base, J lost 5 bases, and 14 bases stayed unmatched. Germline lookup yields CDR1 MNHNS and CDR2 SASEGT. In DNA form, the CDR3 reads TGTGCCAGCAGTGAAGTCCCGGGACAGGGGGCCTTTGGGAGTACTGAAGCTTTCTTT. Its protein product is CASSEVPGQGAFGSTEAFF.

There are many counts of this clonotype. V and J are TRBV2 and TRBJ2-3; 7 nucleotides agree with TRBD2. The CDR3 runs 16 residues. V lost 1 base and J lost 7; bases outside the gene matches: 11. CDR1 and CDR2 (germline): SNHLY, FYNNEI. For the CDR3, the DNA is TGTGCCAGCAGTGAAGGGGTCGGCGGGAGCCAAAATACGCAGTATTTT. The encoded protein is CASSEGVGGSQNTQYF. The full variable domain, in which reference TRBV2 and TRBJ2-3 provide the parts outside the CDR3, is EPEVTQTPSHQVTQMGQEVILRCVPISNHLYFYWYRQILGQKVEFLVSFYNNEISEKSEIFDDQFSVERPDGSNFTLKIRSTKLEDSAMYFCASSEGVGGSQNTQYFGPGTRLTVL.

The V gene is TRBV5-4, the J gene TRBJ2-7; TRBD2 matches 10 bases. The CDR3 covers 15 residues. Germline CDR1 reads SGHNT; CDR2 reads YYREEE (reference sequence). The ends lost 4 bases at V and 2 bases at J; junction bases unmatched: 6. CDR3 bases: TGTGCCAGCAGCACCGGGACTAGCGTAACCTACGAGCAGTACTTC. Translation gives CASSTGTSVTYEQYF.

Many counts were recorded for this clonotype. V gene TRBV20-1 combines with J gene TRBJ1-1; no clear D. The germline gives CDR1 DFQATT, CDR2 SNEGSKA (reference sequence). The CDR3 consists of 13 residues. V lost 0 bases and J 8 bases, leaving 13 bases between the germline ends. The CDR3 sequence is CSARDLSTEEAFF. The DNA for the CDR3 is TGCAGTGCTAGAGATCTCTCGACCGAAGAAGCTTTCTTT.